Below, one T cell receptor beta chain is given with its context. The data originate from a study of Japanese encephalitis immunity and Zika vaccine responses. The CDR3 covers 19 residues. PBMCs were CFSE-labeled and cultured for 6 to 7 days with peptide pools at around 0.98 ug/mL each. Live CD56-CD19-CD16-CD3+CD4+ cells with low CFSE were sorted unfixed as proliferating CD4 T cells. MiXCR, applied by TCRdb to the 5' RACE reads, yields one record per CDR3 protein. The sample lists roughly 1,600 distinct CDR3 sequences, about 6.4% occurring once. This TCR derives from an adult woman who received an inactivated Zika virus vaccine. This material consisted of antigen-activated CD4+ T cells from blood, cultured, taken during a Zika inactivated vaccine study. The rearrangement links TRBV21-1 to TRBJ1-5; TRBD1, the table's D call, was not compared with the DNA. TRBV21-1 corresponds to a pseudogene. CDR3 DNA sequence: TGTGCCAGCAGCAAAGACCCACATAGGACAGAGTATAGCAATCAGCCCCAGCATTTT. It translates to CASSKDPHRTEYSNQPQHF.